Listed below are T cell receptor beta chains from one sample, sequenced in a study of Ad26.COV2.S vaccination and SARS-CoV-2 variants. The method was immunoSEQ multiplex PCR; TCRdb's version includes in-frame clones alone and lacks a portion of them. The sample yields 200,000 to 300,000 clones, approximately 90% seen once. The sample here was peripheral blood, taken in a trial of Ad26.COV2.S vaccine versus placebo. The receptors shown here come from a person between 18 and 59 years old who received the Ad26.COV2.S COVID-19 vaccine or a placebo. CDR3s leave out the opening cysteine and the closing phenylalanine or tryptophan. A D gene is named only where the DNA matches it firmly. For some rows the clone size is stated as once, few or many, or as a class when expanded; others skip it.

v_gene: TRBV10-3; abundance: .; d_gene: .; j_gene: TRBJ2-2; CDR3aa: AISDLQLGFGELF
v_gene: TRBV29-1; abundance: .; d_gene: .; j_gene: TRBJ2-6; CDR3aa: SVGQGSGANVLT
v_gene: TRBV5-6; abundance: .; d_gene: TRBD2; j_gene: TRBJ2-3; CDR3aa: ASSWGLAGVSPPTDTQY
v_gene: TRBV28; abundance: .; d_gene: TRBD2; j_gene: TRBJ2-1; CDR3aa: ASRTSGSGNEQF
v_gene: TRBV7-2; abundance: once; d_gene: .; j_gene: TRBJ1-5; CDR3aa: ASTRQVAQH
v_gene: TRBV3-1/TRBV3-2; abundance: .; d_gene: .; j_gene: TRBJ2-7; CDR3aa: ASSRTSYEQY
v_gene: TRBV19; abundance: .; d_gene: .; j_gene: TRBJ1-6; CDR3aa: ASSFQTGPSSSYNSPLH
v_gene: TRBV3-1/TRBV3-2; abundance: .; d_gene: .; j_gene: TRBJ2-7; CDR3aa: ASSQVDEQY
v_gene: TRBV18; abundance: .; d_gene: TRBD2; j_gene: TRBJ2-5; CDR3aa: ASSDPGGPRETQY
v_gene: TRBV27; abundance: once; d_gene: TRBD1; j_gene: TRBJ2-7; CDR3aa: ASSFRQGLSYEQY
v_gene: TRBV11-2; abundance: .; d_gene: TRBD2; j_gene: TRBJ2-2; CDR3aa: ASSSNSGRQTGELF
v_gene: TRBV27; abundance: once; d_gene: .; j_gene: TRBJ2-5; CDR3aa: ASSFSGGEETQY
v_gene: TRBV19; abundance: .; d_gene: .; j_gene: TRBJ1-2; CDR3aa: ASSFQGPADGYT
v_gene: TRBV9; abundance: .; d_gene: TRBD1; j_gene: TRBJ2-7; CDR3aa: ASTHRGDVHEQY
v_gene: TRBV11-2; abundance: .; d_gene: TRBD2; j_gene: TRBJ2-1; CDR3aa: ASSLGSGGDNEQF
v_gene: TRBV10-3; abundance: .; d_gene: .; j_gene: TRBJ2-7; CDR3aa: AISDPYEQY
v_gene: TRBV19; abundance: .; d_gene: TRBD2; j_gene: TRBJ2-1; CDR3aa: ASSTGLAGGKEQF
v_gene: TRBV5-1; abundance: .; d_gene: TRBD1; j_gene: TRBJ2-1; CDR3aa: ASSWTGYNEQF
v_gene: TRBV3-1/TRBV3-2; abundance: .; d_gene: .; j_gene: TRBJ2-7; CDR3aa: ASSQGVGRSYEQY
v_gene: TRBV9; abundance: .; d_gene: .; j_gene: TRBJ1-6; CDR3aa: ASSAAVWNSPLH
v_gene: TRBV5-1; abundance: .; d_gene: .; j_gene: TRBJ1-2; CDR3aa: ASSLPREPSNYGYT
v_gene: TRBV19; abundance: .; d_gene: .; j_gene: TRBJ2-6; CDR3aa: ASSPGGSGANVLT
v_gene: TRBV7-9; abundance: .; d_gene: .; j_gene: TRBJ1-5; CDR3aa: ASSYSGDQPQH
v_gene: TRBV5-1; abundance: .; d_gene: .; j_gene: TRBJ1-1; CDR3aa: ASTLREMNTEAF
v_gene: TRBV7-9; abundance: .; d_gene: .; j_gene: TRBJ2-3; CDR3aa: ASSLGPGEADTQY
v_gene: TRBV7-2; abundance: .; d_gene: .; j_gene: TRBJ1-1; CDR3aa: ASSQTRVNTEAF
v_gene: TRBV5-1; abundance: .; d_gene: TRBD2; j_gene: TRBJ2-3; CDR3aa: ASSLTLAGDTDTQY
v_gene: TRBV5-1; abundance: .; d_gene: TRBD2; j_gene: TRBJ2-7; CDR3aa: ASSSGLAGGPYEQY
v_gene: TRBV21-1; abundance: .; d_gene: .; j_gene: TRBJ2-7; CDR3aa: ASSATGLHEQY
v_gene: TRBV6-2/TRBV6-3; abundance: few; d_gene: .; j_gene: TRBJ2-7; CDR3aa: ASSSNFRGAYEQY
v_gene: TRBV6-6; abundance: .; d_gene: .; j_gene: TRBJ2-7; CDR3aa: ASSYSKPATFYEQY
v_gene: TRBV4-3; abundance: .; d_gene: TRBD1; j_gene: TRBJ2-6; CDR3aa: ASSQVFGTGGANVLT
v_gene: TRBV15; abundance: .; d_gene: .; j_gene: TRBJ1-1; CDR3aa: ATSRSRVHTEAF
v_gene: TRBV21-1; abundance: .; d_gene: .; j_gene: TRBJ1-5; CDR3aa: ASSNLGQGASNQPQH
v_gene: TRBV5-1; abundance: .; d_gene: .; j_gene: TRBJ1-3; CDR3aa: ASSLMPDLGSGNTIY
v_gene: TRBV28; abundance: .; d_gene: .; j_gene: TRBJ2-3; CDR3aa: ASSFWDEVGTQY
v_gene: TRBV28; abundance: .; d_gene: TRBD2; j_gene: TRBJ2-2; CDR3aa: ATFGGRAAGELF
v_gene: TRBV20-1; abundance: .; d_gene: .; j_gene: TRBJ2-3; CDR3aa: SARADTQY
v_gene: TRBV27; abundance: .; d_gene: .; j_gene: TRBJ2-2; CDR3aa: ASSPGLNTGELF
v_gene: TRBV11-2; abundance: .; d_gene: .; j_gene: TRBJ2-1; CDR3aa: ASSLEGPSSYNEQF
v_gene: TRBV18; abundance: .; d_gene: TRBD1; j_gene: TRBJ2-5; CDR3aa: ASSTGEETQY
v_gene: TRBV6-2/TRBV6-3; abundance: .; d_gene: .; j_gene: TRBJ2-7; CDR3aa: ASSSRTYEQY
v_gene: TRBV11-3; abundance: .; d_gene: TRBD1; j_gene: TRBJ1-1; CDR3aa: ASSLEGQGPGRRTEAF
v_gene: TRBV2; abundance: few; d_gene: .; j_gene: TRBJ2-7; CDR3aa: ASRAGQFDYEQY
v_gene: TRBV19; abundance: .; d_gene: TRBD1; j_gene: TRBJ2-3; CDR3aa: ASSIEDRSTDTQY
v_gene: TRBV19; abundance: .; d_gene: TRBD2; j_gene: TRBJ2-1; CDR3aa: ASTLGLAGYNEQF
v_gene: TRBV4-2; abundance: .; d_gene: .; j_gene: TRBJ2-5; CDR3aa: ASSQELAGKETQY
v_gene: TRBV15; abundance: .; d_gene: .; j_gene: TRBJ1-2; CDR3aa: ATSRDRGDYGYT
v_gene: TRBV28; abundance: .; d_gene: .; j_gene: TRBJ1-4; CDR3aa: ASRLRTVNEKLF
v_gene: TRBV6-5; abundance: .; d_gene: .; j_gene: TRBJ1-4; CDR3aa: ASRASGGGPEKLF